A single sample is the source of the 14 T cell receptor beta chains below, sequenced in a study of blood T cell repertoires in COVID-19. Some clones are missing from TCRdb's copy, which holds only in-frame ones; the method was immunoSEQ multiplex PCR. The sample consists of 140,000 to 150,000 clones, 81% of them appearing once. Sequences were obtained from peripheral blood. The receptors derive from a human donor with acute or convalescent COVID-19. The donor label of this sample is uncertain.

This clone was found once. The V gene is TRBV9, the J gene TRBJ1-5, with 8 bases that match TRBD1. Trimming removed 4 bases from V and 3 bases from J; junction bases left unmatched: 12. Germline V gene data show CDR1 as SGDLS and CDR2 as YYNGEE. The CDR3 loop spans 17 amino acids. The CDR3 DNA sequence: TGTGCCAGCAGCCCTTCGGACAGGGTGTACCCCAATCAGCCCCAGCATTTT. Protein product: CASSPSDRVYPNQPQHF.

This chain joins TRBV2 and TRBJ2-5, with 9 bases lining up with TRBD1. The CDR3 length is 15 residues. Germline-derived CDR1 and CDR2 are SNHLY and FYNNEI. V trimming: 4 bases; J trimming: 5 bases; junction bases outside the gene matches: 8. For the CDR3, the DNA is TGTGCCAGCAGTGGGGGACAGGGACCCCAGGAGACCCAGTACTTC. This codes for CASSGGQGPQETQYF.

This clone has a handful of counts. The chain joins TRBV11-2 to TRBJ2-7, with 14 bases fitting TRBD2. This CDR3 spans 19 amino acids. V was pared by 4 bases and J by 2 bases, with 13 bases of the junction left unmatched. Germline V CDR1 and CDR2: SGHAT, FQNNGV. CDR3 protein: CASSSAPGTSGGVPYEQYV. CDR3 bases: TGTGCCAGCAGCTCCGCACCCGGGACTAGCGGGGGTGTCCCCTACGAGCAGTACGTC.

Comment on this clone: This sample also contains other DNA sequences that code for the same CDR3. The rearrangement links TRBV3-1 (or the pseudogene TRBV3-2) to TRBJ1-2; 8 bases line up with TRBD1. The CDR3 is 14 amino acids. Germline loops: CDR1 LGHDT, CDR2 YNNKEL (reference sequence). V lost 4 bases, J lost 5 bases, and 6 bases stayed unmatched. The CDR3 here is CASSPPRGRYGYTF. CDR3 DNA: TGTGCCAGCAGCCCCCCCAGGGGGCGATATGGCTACACCTTC.

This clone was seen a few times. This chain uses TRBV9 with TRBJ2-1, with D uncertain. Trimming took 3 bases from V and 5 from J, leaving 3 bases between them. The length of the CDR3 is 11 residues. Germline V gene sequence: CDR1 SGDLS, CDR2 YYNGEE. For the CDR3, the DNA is TGTGCCAGCAGCGCCGACAATGAGCAGTTCTTC. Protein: CASSADNEQFF.

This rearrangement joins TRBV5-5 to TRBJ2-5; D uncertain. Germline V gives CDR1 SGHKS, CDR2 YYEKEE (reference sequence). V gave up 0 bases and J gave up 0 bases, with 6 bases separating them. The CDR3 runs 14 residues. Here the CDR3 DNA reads TGTGCCAGCAGCTTGGGGGCGTACCAAGAGACCCAGTACTTC. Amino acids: CASSLGAYQETQYF. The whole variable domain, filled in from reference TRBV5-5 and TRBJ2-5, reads DAGVTQSPTHLIKTRGQQVTLRCSPISGHKSVSWYQQVLGQGPQFIFQYYEKEERGRGNFPDRFSARQFPNYSSELNVNALLLGDSALYLCASSLGAYQETQYFGPGTRLLVL.

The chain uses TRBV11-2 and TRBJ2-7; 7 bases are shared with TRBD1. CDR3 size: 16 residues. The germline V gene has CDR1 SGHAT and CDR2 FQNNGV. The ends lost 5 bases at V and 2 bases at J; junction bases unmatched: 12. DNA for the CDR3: TGTGCCAGCAGCCATCGGGACAGCATACCCCCCTACGAGCAGTACTTC. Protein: CASSHRDSIPPYEQYF.

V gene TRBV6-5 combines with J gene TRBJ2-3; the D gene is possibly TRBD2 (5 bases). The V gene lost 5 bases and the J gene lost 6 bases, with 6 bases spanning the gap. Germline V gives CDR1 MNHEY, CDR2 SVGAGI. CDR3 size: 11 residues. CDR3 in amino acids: CASSLADTQYF. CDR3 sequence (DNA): TGTGCCAGCAGTCTAGCTGATACGCAGTATTTT.

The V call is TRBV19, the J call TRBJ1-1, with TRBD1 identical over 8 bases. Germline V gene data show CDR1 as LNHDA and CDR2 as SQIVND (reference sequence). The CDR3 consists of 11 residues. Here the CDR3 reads CAAGQGTEAFF. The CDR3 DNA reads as TGTGCGGCTGGACAGGGCACTGAAGCTTTCTTT.

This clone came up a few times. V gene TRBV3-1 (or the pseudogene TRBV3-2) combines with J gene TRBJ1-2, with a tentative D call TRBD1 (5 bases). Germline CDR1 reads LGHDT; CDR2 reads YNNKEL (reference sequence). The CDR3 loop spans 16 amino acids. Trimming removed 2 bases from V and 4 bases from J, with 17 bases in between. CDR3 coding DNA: TGTGCCAGCAGCCAAAGTCAGGACAATGGTATCTATGGCTACACCTTC. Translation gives CASSQSQDNGIYGYTF.

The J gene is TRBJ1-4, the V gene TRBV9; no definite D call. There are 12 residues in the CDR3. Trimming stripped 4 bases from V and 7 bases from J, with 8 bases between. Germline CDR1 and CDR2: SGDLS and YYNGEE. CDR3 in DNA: TGTGCCAGCAGCTCTGACTTTGAAAAACTGTTTTTT. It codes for CASSSDFEKLFF.

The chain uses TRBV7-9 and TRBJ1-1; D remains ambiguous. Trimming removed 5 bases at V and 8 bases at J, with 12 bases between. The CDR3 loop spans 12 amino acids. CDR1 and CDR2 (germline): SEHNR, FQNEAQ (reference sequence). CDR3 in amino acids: CASSLGEGEAFF. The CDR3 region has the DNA TGTGCCAGCAGCCTTGGAGAGGGAGAAGCTTTCTTT. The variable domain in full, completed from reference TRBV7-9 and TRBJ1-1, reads DTGVSQNPRHKITKRGQNVTFRCDPISEHNRLYWYRQTLGQGPEFLTYFQNEAQLEKSRLLSDRFSAERPKGSFSTLEIQRTEQGDSAMYLCASSLGEGEAFFGQGTRLTVV.

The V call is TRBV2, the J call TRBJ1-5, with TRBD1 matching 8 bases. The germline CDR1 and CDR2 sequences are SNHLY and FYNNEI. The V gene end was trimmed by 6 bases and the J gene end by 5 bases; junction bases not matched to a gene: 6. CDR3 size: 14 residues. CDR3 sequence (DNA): TGTGCCAGCAGCCCGACAGGGGATTATCAGCCCCAGCATTTT. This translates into CASSPTGDYQPQHF.

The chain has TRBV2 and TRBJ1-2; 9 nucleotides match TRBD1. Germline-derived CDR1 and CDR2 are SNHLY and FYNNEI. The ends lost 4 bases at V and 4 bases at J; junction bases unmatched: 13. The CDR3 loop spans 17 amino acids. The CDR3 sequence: CASSVFRGTGLGYGYTF. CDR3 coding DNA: TGTGCCAGCAGTGTCTTTCGCGGGACAGGGCTGGGCTATGGCTACACCTTC.